Detailed here is one T cell receptor (beta chain). Many counts were recorded for this clonotype. Its binding antigen is unknown. Within one base of it there is no much larger clone, and no base qualities were kept. The time point label of this sample denotes: newly diagnosed GD, antithyroid drugs for less than 3 months. For both TCR sequencing and RNA sequencing, RNA was extracted from PBMCs in TRIzol. The diagnosis of Graves' disease followed American Thyroid Association guidelines. The patients came from an endocrinology department in Xi'an, China. From each patient, 8 to 10 milliliters of peripheral blood was collected into an EDTA anticoagulant tube. Ficoll Paque Plus density gradient separation was used to isolate PBMCs, and no additional T cell sorting was done. RNA quality was checked with an Agilent 2100 Bioanalyzer and agarose gel, and concentration with a NanoDrop 2000. These data belong to a study of regulatory T cells in long-lasting Graves disease listed by TCRdb under 2021. Looking at the study overall: Newly diagnosed Graves' disease patients had taken antithyroid drugs for less than 3 months. Peripheral blood TCR sequencing and RNA sequencing compared persistent Graves' disease patients with newly diagnosed Graves' disease patients. The study was conducted in China and was registered as a clinical trial. A total of 33 samples underwent TCR sequencing, from roughly 13 patients with persistent Graves' disease and 20 patients with newly diagnosed Graves' disease.

Library prep was done by multiplex PCR. Sequenced using an Illumina HiSeq 4000. iRepertoire HTBI primers and Arm-PCR amplification of CDR3 regions were used to construct TCR beta libraries. PCR products were gel purified before sequencing. Concerning the study's data processing: Across samples, 55 to 80 TRBV and 13 to 15 TRBJ segments were identified and used for gene usage analysis of CDR3 amino acid clonotypes. COPE and FqMerger were used to merge filtered high-quality paired reads into contigs. BLAST was used to align contigs to the IMGT TRBV, TRBD and TRBJ reference genes, and CDR3 was defined following IMGT. Any clonotype with a frequency above 0.1% was counted as a highly expanded clone. Repertoire diversity was measured by Shannon entropy, and V-J evenness by the Gini coefficient. Public clonotypes were defined as clonotypes shared by more than one individual. TCRdb took the public reads, trimmed them with fastp at Q25, ran MiXCR for clone calling and kept in-frame beta chains. Entries that share a CDR3 protein sequence are merged under the most common genes and DNA. The V and J calls and clone size come from TCRdb's table, not from the authors' own analysis. Across this sample there are about 440,000 distinct CDR3 sequences, with roughly 15% seen only once. Clones ranked in the top ten supply 20% to 25% of the sample.

The cysteine opens and the phenylalanine closes a CDR3 of 16 amino acids. Only the CDR3 region is kept as DNA, spanning 48 bases read in frame from base 1. From V the trimming removes 5 bases and from J it removes 4 bases, while the gene matches leave 12 bases of the junction unaccounted for. Taken from the germline V gene, the CDR1 and CDR2 loops are MDHEN and SYDVKM. Broader findings and caveats from the paper: Sequencing and analysis were restricted to the TCR beta chain. Peripheral blood alone was examined, since thyroid tissue, which constituted the primary lesion, could not be accessed. TRBV28, TRBJ1-2 and TRBJ2-5 were preferentially used in persistent disease, while TRBV20-1 and TRBJ2-1 were favored in newly diagnosed disease. Patients with persistent disease shared more public clonotypes (fewer than 3,000) than newly diagnosed patients did (more than 900). The authors acknowledged the small sample size as a limitation that may reduce accuracy. Persistent Graves' disease patients showed lower TCR Shannon entropy and fewer highly expanded clones than newly diagnosed patients, suggesting clonal expansion.

Separately, the same data were catalogued under a study of T cells in Graves' hyperthyroidism and ophthalmopathy. That second publication adds: Stable Graves' hyperthyroidism was defined as no progression to ophthalmopathy during 18 months of follow-up. The hyperthyroidism patients were between 18 and 65 years old and newly diagnosed, with a disease duration of less than 2 months. Exclusion was applied to patients with uncontrolled infections, other autoimmune diseases, pregnancy or lactation. Clinical symptoms, serum thyroxine and TRAb, thyroid ultrasound, and orbital computed tomography formed the basis for the diagnoses. The TCR CDR3 was subjected to a first round of RT-PCR using the HTBI primer set and the Qiagen OneStep RT-PCR kit. Blood samples also contained most of the expanded thyroid clonotypes (frequency above 0.001), which suggests that blood repertoires may reflect thyroid immune responses. A model built on a 13 V-J signature distinguished ophthalmopathy from stable hyperthyroidism, reaching 85% to 90% sensitivity and around 81% specificity in cross-validation and 80%/75% in testing. In validation, the model predicted progression to ophthalmopathy a median of roughly six months before onset, with roughly 68% sensitivity and roughly 72% specificity. A discovery cohort of roughly 96 patients, 43 with Graves' ophthalmopathy and 55 to 65 with stable Graves' hyperthyroidism, was used to find distinguishing TCR V-J signatures. Prospective prediction of ophthalmopathy was tested in an independent validation cohort consisting of fewer than 20 hyperthyroidism patients and more than 15 patients who later progressed to ophthalmopathy. For training and testing, the 80 to 100 patients in the discovery cohort were randomly divided in a 7:3 ratio. Thyroid tissue and blood T-cell repertoires from several Graves' hyperthyroidism patients were also compared in the study. Following sampling, methimazole starting at 30 mg daily was given to hyperthyroidism patients, and high-dose intravenous methylprednisolone was given to ophthalmopathy patients. A second multiplex PCR round built the libraries, followed by size selection and purification. Paired-end sequencing of the libraries was performed with 100 bp reads on an Illumina HiSeq2000. SOAPnuke was used to process the raw data, throwing out any read that contained adapters or uncalled bases, had a mean Phred below 15, or lacked an exact constant-primer or identifier match. High-quality paired reads were merged with COPE v1.2.5, and unique nucleotide sequences were defined as clonotypes. MiTCR v1.1 was used to align clonotypes to the IMGT TRBV, TRBD and TRBJ reference segments. Analysis was restricted to V-J combinations with a frequency above 0.0001, which covered 99.2% of repertoires. The TCS score was defined as F50 (clonal expansion) divided by E x V (chaos), with BLOSUM62-based TCRdist calculated between CDR3 peptides within each V-J. Welch's t-statistics and random forest reduced just over 500 V-J features to 10 to 15, which were used in a naive Bayes classifier (R e1071). No statistical method was used to set the sample size in advance, and investigators knew the group allocation. TCR Vbeta CDR3 sequencing of 120 to 150 peripheral blood samples (approximately 44 ophthalmopathy, about 75 hyperthyroidism and about 17 progressor patients) is reported in the paper.

The chain employs TRBV28 and TRBJ2-3; 7 bases in between match TRBD1. The source is a woman aged 18-29 years with Graves disease. Donor details come from another sample of the same person, matched by shared clones. The specimen was peripheral blood mononuclear cells (PBMCs), collected at new diagnosis, from a patient treated with antithyroid drugs. The CDR3 here reads CASSTSGTVKADTQYF. In nucleotides, the sequence is TGTGCCAGCAGTACCTCCGGGACAGTTAAAGCAGATACGCAGTATTTT. The full variable domain, with segments outside the CDR3 supplied by the reference TRBV28 and TRBJ2-3 proteins, appears as DVKVTQSSRYLVKRTGEKVFLECVQDMDHENMFWYRQDPGLGLRLIYFSYDVKMKEKGDIPEGYSVSREKKERFSLILESASTNQTSMYLCASSTSGTVKADTQYFGPGTRLTVL.